The 11 T cell receptor beta chains below were found in one sample sequenced in a study of T cells in Graves' hyperthyroidism and ophthalmopathy. Template material for amplifying TCR beta CDR3 regions consisted of RNA transcripts. A set of HTBI primers served as the primers for a first-round RT-PCR of the TCR CDR3. Using its own MiXCR run on the multiplex PCR reads, TCRdb lists one record per CDR3 protein. Of hundreds of thousands of distinct CDR3 sequences listed, about 20% were seen once; the top ten hold around 47%. Specimen: blood. These receptors were collected from an older woman with Graves' ophthalmopathy.

This sequence joins TRBV7-2 and TRBJ1-4; D gene ambiguous. Germline loops: CDR1 SGHTA, CDR2 FQGNSA. V was pared by 5 bases and J by 4 bases, with 11 bases between. The CDR3 extends over 14 amino acids. CDR3 nucleotides: TGTGCCAGCAGCGACCAGTGGGGTAATGAAAAACTGTTTTTT. Encoded protein: CASSDQWGNEKLFF.

This clonotype has a handful of counts. The chain recombines TRBV30 with TRBJ2-1; the D is unclear. Germline assignment: CDR1 GTSNPN and CDR2 SVGIG (reference sequence). This CDR3 is built from 12 residues. The V and J ends lost 5 bases and 4 bases respectively, with 9 bases between them. This CDR3 reads CAWHLRYNEQFF. CDR3 nucleotides: TGTGCCTGGCATTTGAGGTACAATGAGCAGTTCTTC.

The CDR3 reads CASSPRGASDEQFF. As DNA, the CDR3 is TGTGCCAGCAGCCCAAGGGGGGCCAGCGATGAGCAGTTCTTC. This sequence joins TRBV25-1 and TRBJ2-1; D tentatively reads TRBD1 or TRBD2 (6 bases each). The CDR3 loop spans 14 amino acids. The V end was cut by 6 bases, the J end by 8 bases, with 17 bases between. Germline V gene sequence: CDR1 MGHDK, CDR2 SYGVNS.

The V gene is TRBV27, the J gene TRBJ1-2, with TRBD1 matching over 9 bases. V was pared by 6 bases and J by 2 bases, with 4 bases of the junction left unmatched. Germline V lookup: CDR1 MNHEY, CDR2 SMNVEV (reference sequence). This CDR3 has 14 amino acids. Written as DNA, the CDR3 is TGTGCCAGCAGGGACAGGGGTGCGAACTATGGCTACACCTTC. Translated: CASRDRGANYGYTF.

This clonotype was detected only a few times. This chain connects TRBV7-9 to TRBJ2-7, with D possibly TRBD1 on 6 matching bases. Trimming took 5 bases from V and 5 from J, leaving 19 bases between them. Germline lookup yields CDR1 SEHNR and CDR2 FQNEAQ (reference sequence). The CDR3 is made up of 15 amino acids. The CDR3 region is CASSLPGPRGDEQYF. As DNA, the CDR3 is TGTGCCAGCAGCCTACCGGGACCCAGGGGCGACGAGCAGTACTTC.

This clonotype was counted only a few times. In DNA, the CDR3 is TGTGCCAGCAGCTTAGCAGGAGGGGGGGAAAGCGAGCAGTACTTC. Translating it yields CASSLAGGGESEQYF. The rearrangement uses TRBV7-9 and TRBJ2-7; a weak D match, TRBD2 (7 bases). The length of the CDR3 is 15 residues. Germline V CDR1 and CDR2: SEHNR, FQNEAQ (reference sequence). The V end was cut by 0 bases, the J end by 6 bases, with 15 bases between.

This clonotype was recorded a few times. The gene calls are TRBV5-1 and TRBJ2-1, with 7 positions matching TRBD2. The trim removed 4 bases at V and 6 bases at J, leaving 13 bases unmatched. This CDR3 comprises 16 residues. Germline values: CDR1 SGHRS, CDR2 YFSETQ. CDR3 nucleotide sequence: TGCGCCAGCAGCCGGGGTTGGCGGGAGAATACCAATGAGCAGTTCTTC. Translated, it gives CASSRGWRENTNEQFF.

In this sample, this clonotype turned up a few times. The chain combines TRBV5-8 with TRBJ2-3; D is unclear. The germline CDR1 and CDR2 sequences are SGHTS and YDEGEE. The CDR3 covers 14 residues. The ends were cut back, 4 bases at V and 2 bases at J, with 11 bases in the middle. The DNA for the CDR3 is TGTGCCAGCAGCCACGGACCCTCCACAGATACGCAGTATTTT. This codes for CASSHGPSTDTQYF.

In this sample, this clonotype turned up many times. V and J are TRBV28 and TRBJ2-7; 9 bases match TRBD1. The CDR3 runs 14 residues. From germline, CDR1 is MDHEN and CDR2 SYDVKM. J gave up 4 bases and V 6 bases, and 7 bases lay outside the gene matches. This chain's CDR3 is CASRPGQGSYEQYF. In DNA, the CDR3 is TGTGCCAGCAGGCCGGGACAGGGTAGTTACGAGCAGTACTTC.

This clonotype showed up many times. The chain is built from TRBV28 and TRBJ1-2; D unresolved. The V end lost 7 bases, the J end lost 4 bases, and 16 bases lay between the germline ends. This CDR3 has 14 amino acids. Germline CDR1 reads MDHEN; CDR2 reads SYDVKM. The CDR3 is CASTPPGILYGYTF. DNA for the CDR3: TGTGCCAGCACCCCGCCCGGGATCCTCTATGGCTACACCTTC.

The chain has TRBV3-1 and TRBJ2-1, with TRBD2 matching 7 bases. This CDR3 region has 15 residues. From germline, CDR1 is LGHDT and CDR2 YNNKEL (reference sequence). With V trimmed by 6 bases and J by 0 bases, 5 bases remained unmatched. CDR3 DNA sequence: TGTGCCAGCAGTACGAGCGGGGCCTCCTACAATGAGCAGTTCTTC. This codes for CASSTSGASYNEQFF.